This T cell receptor (beta chain) was identified in a study of OX40 agonist ivuxolimab in advanced cancers. Study overall: Patients treated during dose escalation were battling hepatocellular carcinoma, melanoma, renal cell or head and neck cancer.

TCRdb's copy holds only in-frame clones and misses some; the assay was immunoSEQ multiplex PCR. The table shows some 80,000 clones, with approximately 94% occurring only once. Study-wide results and limits: On average, CD8+ T cells had more expanded clones than CD4+. Those patients achieving a partial response at 0.1-3.0 mg/kg showed among the lowest clonal expansion. Some nonresponders additionally presented with little normalized T-cell clonal expansion.

Comment on this clone: Its antigen is as yet unknown.

The sample was CD4+ or CD8+ T cells sorted from blood, taken in a trial of the OX40 agonist ivuxolimab. This TCR came from an adult with an advanced solid tumor such as melanoma, head and neck, liver or kidney cancer.

The CDR3 here is CASSPSFGSGTEAFF. The CDR3 DNA is TGTGCCAGCTCACCGTCCTTCGGGAGTGGCACTGAAGCTTTCTTT. The gene calls are TRBV18 and TRBJ1-1; D gene uncertain. Trimming removed 3 bases from V and 4 bases from J, with 15 bases in between. Germline V gene lookup returns CDR1 KGHSH and CDR2 LQKENI. This CDR3 comprises 15 residues.